This TCR beta chain was profiled in a study of CD8+ T cells in alopecia areata. Whole-study findings and limits: There were many expanded lesional clones persisting in scalp and blood during tofacitinib. Between patients, shared TCR sequences were less clear than in mice. This was possibly due in part to HLA diversity in the patient population.

Specified treatment: oral pan-JAK inhibitor, 5-10 mg twice daily. Sorting of CD4+ and CD8+ T cells was performed on PBMCs. CDR1 and CDR2 from the germline V gene are LGHNA and YNFKEQ. The ends lost 4 bases at V and 3 bases at J; junction bases unmatched: 5. This CDR3 has 15 amino acids. TCR sequencing used cDNA made by reverse transcription of extracted RNA. Libraries were prepared by immunoSEQ multiplex PCR; TCRdb keeps only in-frame clonotypes and omits some of them. Among more than 140,000 clones listed, 86% were seen once. Comments on this clone: The target antigen is unknown.

The sample here was CD8+ T cells sorted from blood, taken at week 4, from a patient treated with tofacitinib. The clonotype comes from a human donor with alopecia areata. The chain carries TRBV4-2 and TRBJ2-1, with 8 nucleotides matching TRBD1. This CDR3 reads CASSPGGNSYNEQFF. The CDR3 region has the DNA TGTGCCAGCAGCCCAGGGGGCAATAGCTACAATGAGCAGTTCTTC.